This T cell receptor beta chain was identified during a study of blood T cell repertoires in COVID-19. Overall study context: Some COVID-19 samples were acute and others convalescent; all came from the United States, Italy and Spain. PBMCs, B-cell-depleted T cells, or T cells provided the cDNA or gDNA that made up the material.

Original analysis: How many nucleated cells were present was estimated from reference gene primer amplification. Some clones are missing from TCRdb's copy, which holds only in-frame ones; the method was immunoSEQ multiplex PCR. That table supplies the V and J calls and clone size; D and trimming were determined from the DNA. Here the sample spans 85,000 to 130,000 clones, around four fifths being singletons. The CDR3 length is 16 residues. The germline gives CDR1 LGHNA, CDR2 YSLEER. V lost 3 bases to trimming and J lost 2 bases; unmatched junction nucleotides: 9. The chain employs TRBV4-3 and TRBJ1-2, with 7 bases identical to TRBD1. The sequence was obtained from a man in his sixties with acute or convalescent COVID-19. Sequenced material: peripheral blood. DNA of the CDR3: TGCGCCAGCAGCCATCAACCCGAGACAGGGAACTATGGCTACACCTTC. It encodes CASSHQPETGNYGYTF.